This T cell receptor beta chain emerged from a study of spatial heterogeneity in lung cancer. This clonotype was recorded a few times. Indicated time point: sample taken at primary tumor resection. Unsorted whole RNA of tumor, nontumor lung or frozen PBMC was sequenced. TCRdb independently ran MiXCR on the 5' RACE reads; one entry per CDR3 protein. Of about 75,000 distinct CDR3 sequences listed, about an eighth are singletons. Germline assignment: CDR1 SGHRS and CDR2 YFSETQ. V lost 0 bases, J lost 4 bases, and 13 bases lay in between. The CDR3 has 15 residues. This TCR derives from a male donor with early-stage non-small cell lung cancer. J is TRBJ1-1 and V is TRBV5-1; D not certain. Here the sequenced sample was PBMCs, taken at surgery. The CDR3 DNA follows: TGCGCCAGCAGCTTGGGGACCACCCGGAGCACTGAAGCTTTCTTT. This encodes CASSLGTTRSTEAFF. Full variable domain (rest looked up from reference TRBV5-1 and TRBJ1-1): KAGVTQTPRYLIKTRGQQVTLSCSPISGHRSVSWYQQTPGQGLQFLFEYFSETQRNKGNFPGRFSGRQFSNSRSEMNVSTLELGDSALYLCASSLGTTRSTEAFFGQGTRLTVV.